A selection of T cell receptor beta chains follows, all from one sample in a study of blood T cell repertoires in COVID-19. TCRdb keeps only in-frame clones here, not all; method: immunoSEQ multiplex PCR. The table includes about 260,000 clones, about 90% detected once. Sequenced material: peripheral blood. The receptors derive from a woman in her seventies with COVID-19, enrolled during active disease. Both conserved end residues are trimmed from each CDR3.

v_call	cdr3_length	j_call	cdr3_aa
TRBV28	13	TRBJ2-2	ASHFKGRVTGELF
TRBV3-1/TRBV3-2	13	TRBJ2-1	ASSQGARDYNEQF
TRBV27	12	TRBJ2-1	ASSLTSGRNEQF
TRBV30	12	TRBJ1-1	AWRTGTANTEAF
TRBV5-6	11	TRBJ1-4	ASSKTANEKLF
TRBV5-1	11	TRBJ2-7	ASSSNAGYEQY
TRBV19	12	TRBJ1-1	ASDGGQMNTEAF
TRBV4-1	12	TRBJ2-1	ASSHTRGGNEQF
TRBV2	12	TRBJ1-5	ASRGRFLDQPQH
TRBV24-1	11	TRBJ2-1	ASGTGANNEQF
TRBV28	15	TRBJ1-3	ASSFPGQVPSGNTIY
TRBV5-1	11	TRBJ1-4	ASSSRPNEKLF
TRBV6-2/TRBV6-3	15	TRBJ2-1	ASSYPTPSGKGNEQF
TRBV6-2/TRBV6-3	11	TRBJ1-2	ASSFRRNYGYT
TRBV5-6	12	TRBJ1-1	ASSLGHLGTEAF
TRBV27	11	TRBJ2-7	ASRGWGDYEQY
TRBV5-1	14	TRBJ2-1	ASGRLTRDAGHEQF
TRBV6-5	10	TRBJ1-6	ASSSPGGLLH
TRBV5-5	14	TRBJ1-2	ASSPGQGTTNYGYT
TRBV27	14	TRBJ1-5	ATGAQGARNHQPQH
TRBV2	14	TRBJ1-3	ASSILRGSGGNTIY
TRBV18	13	TRBJ2-1	ASSPVSGQGNEQF
TRBV19	15	TRBJ1-4	ASSAQQGRPTNEKLF
TRBV30	11	TRBJ1-1	AWSDTRNTEAF
TRBV14	10	TRBJ2-1	ASSPYNNEQF
TRBV29-1	13	TRBJ1-2	SVDRGQGEDYGYT
TRBV11-3	14	TRBJ2-3	ASSQRGGIGTDTQY
TRBV18	17	TRBJ2-7	ASSPFPTGGVSPSYEQY
TRBV5-6	10	TRBJ2-2	ASRELGGELF
TRBV27	14	TRBJ1-1	ASSLSGTGGFTEAF
TRBV6-6	12	TRBJ1-5	ASSGGQGTQPQH
TRBV18	12	TRBJ1-1	ASSPPPGGTEAF
TRBV7-8	14	TRBJ1-1	ASSIGGGHMNTEAF
TRBV6-5	14	TRBJ1-1	ASSLTRKKMNTEAF
TRBV30	14	TRBJ2-6	AWSAPAVSGANVLT
TRBV10-3	10	TRBJ1-1	AISPGGTEAF
TRBV10-3	11	TRBJ2-5	ASEQGNQETQY
TRBV5-1	12	TRBJ2-7	ASSLAQAPYEQY
TRBV13	12	TRBJ2-7	ASSVGLAGNEQY
TRBV30	13	TRBJ1-6	AWRVSGRGYSPLH
TRBV7-9	16	TRBJ2-3	ASSFPGGAGGSTDTQY
TRBV24-1	15	TRBJ1-6	ATSDLRRMGLILTLH
TRBV4-1	14	TRBJ1-2	ASSQDPQGANLGYT
TRBV6-6	11	TRBJ1-1	ATGRGGNTEAF
TRBV7-3	13	TRBJ2-1	ASSRTGTSLDEQF
TRBV30	12	TRBJ2-7	AWRRQGRLYEQY